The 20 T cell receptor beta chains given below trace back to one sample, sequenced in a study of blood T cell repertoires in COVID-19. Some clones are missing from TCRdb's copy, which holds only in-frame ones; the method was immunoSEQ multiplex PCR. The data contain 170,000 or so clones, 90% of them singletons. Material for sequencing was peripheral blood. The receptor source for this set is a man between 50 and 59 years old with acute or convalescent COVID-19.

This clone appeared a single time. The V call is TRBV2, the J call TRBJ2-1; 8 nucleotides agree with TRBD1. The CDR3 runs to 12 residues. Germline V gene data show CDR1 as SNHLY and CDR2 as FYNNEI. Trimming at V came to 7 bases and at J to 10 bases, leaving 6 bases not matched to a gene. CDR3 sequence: CASNLQGGEQFF. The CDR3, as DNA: TGTGCCAGCAACCTACAGGGGGGCGAGCAGTTCTTC.

CDR3 nucleotide sequence: TGTGCCAGCAGTTACAGGCGGGGCTCTAACTATGGCTACACCTTC. Translation: CASSYRRGSNYGYTF. The chain joins TRBV6-2 or TRBV6-3 to TRBJ1-2, with a possible D match to TRBD1 (5 bases). With 2 bases removed from V and 0 bases from J, the gap between germline ends came to 10 bases. The CDR3 has 15 residues. The germline V gene has CDR1 MNHEY and CDR2 SVGEGT.

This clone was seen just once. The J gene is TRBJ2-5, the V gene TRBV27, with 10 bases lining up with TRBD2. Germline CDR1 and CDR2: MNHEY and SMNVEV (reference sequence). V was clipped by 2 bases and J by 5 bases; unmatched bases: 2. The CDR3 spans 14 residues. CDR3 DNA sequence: TGTGCCAGCAGTTTACTAGCGGGGGCGGAGACCCAGTACTTC. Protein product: CASSLLAGAETQYF.

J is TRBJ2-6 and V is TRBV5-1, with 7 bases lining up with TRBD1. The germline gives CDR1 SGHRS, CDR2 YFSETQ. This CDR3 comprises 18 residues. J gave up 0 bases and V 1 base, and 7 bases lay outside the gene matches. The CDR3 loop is CASSLPGTASSGANVLTF. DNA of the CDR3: TGCGCCAGCAGCTTGCCCGGGACAGCAAGCTCTGGGGCCAACGTCCTGACTTTC.

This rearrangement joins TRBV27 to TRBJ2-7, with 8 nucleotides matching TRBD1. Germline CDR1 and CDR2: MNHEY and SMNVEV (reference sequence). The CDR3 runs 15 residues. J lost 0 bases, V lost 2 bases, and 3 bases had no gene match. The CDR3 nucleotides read TGTGCCAGCAGTTTAGGACAGGGCTACTCCTACGAGCAGTACTTC. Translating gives CASSLGQGYSYEQYF.

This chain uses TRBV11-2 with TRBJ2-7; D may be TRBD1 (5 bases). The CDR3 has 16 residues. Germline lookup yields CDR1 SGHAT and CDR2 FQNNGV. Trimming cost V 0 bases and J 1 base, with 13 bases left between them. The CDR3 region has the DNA TGTGCCAGCAGCTTAGATCTTAGCAGGGTATCCTACGAGCAGTACTTC. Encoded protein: CASSLDLSRVSYEQYF.

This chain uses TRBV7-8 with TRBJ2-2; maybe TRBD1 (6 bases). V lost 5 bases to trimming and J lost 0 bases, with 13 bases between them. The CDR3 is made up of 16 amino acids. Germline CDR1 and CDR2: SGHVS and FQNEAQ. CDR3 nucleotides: TGTGCCAGCAGCCCGCAGGGACACGCGAACACCGGGGAGCTGTTTTTT. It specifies CASSPQGHANTGELFF.

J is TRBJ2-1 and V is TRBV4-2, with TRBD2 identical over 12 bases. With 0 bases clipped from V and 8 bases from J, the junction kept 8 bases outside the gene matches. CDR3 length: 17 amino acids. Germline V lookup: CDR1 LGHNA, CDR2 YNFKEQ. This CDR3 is CASSQDATSGSRDEQFF. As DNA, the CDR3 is TGTGCCAGCAGCCAAGATGCGACTAGCGGGAGCAGGGATGAGCAGTTCTTC.

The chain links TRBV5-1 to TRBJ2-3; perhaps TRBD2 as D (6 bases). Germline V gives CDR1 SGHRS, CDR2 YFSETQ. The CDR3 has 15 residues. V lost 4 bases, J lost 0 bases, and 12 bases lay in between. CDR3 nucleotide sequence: TGCGCCAGCAGCCCATCTAGCGCCAGCACAGATACGCAGTATTTT. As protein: CASSPSSASTDTQYF.

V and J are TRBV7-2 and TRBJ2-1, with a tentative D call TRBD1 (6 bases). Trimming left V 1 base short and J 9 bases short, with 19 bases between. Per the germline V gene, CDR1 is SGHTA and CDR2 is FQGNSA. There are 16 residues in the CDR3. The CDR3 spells CASSLVRAGVPGEQFF. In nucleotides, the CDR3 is TGTGCCAGCAGCTTAGTGCGGGCAGGGGTACCGGGTGAGCAGTTCTTC.

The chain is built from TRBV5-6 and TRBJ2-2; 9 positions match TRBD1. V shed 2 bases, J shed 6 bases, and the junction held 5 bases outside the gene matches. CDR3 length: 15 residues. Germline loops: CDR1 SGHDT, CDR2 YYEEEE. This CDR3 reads CASSLQGALAGELFF. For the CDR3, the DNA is TGTGCCAGCAGCTTACAGGGGGCTTTGGCCGGGGAGCTGTTTTTT.

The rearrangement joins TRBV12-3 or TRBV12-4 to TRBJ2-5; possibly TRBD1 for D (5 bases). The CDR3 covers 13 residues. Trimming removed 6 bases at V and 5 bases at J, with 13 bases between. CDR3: CASSQGYMETQYF. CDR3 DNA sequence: TGTGCCAGCAGCCAGGGTTACATGGAGACCCAGTACTTC.

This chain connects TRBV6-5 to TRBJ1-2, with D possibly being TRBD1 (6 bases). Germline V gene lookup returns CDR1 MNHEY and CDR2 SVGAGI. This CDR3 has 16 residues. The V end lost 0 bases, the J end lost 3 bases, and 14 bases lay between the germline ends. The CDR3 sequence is CASSYSEAGDYYGYTF. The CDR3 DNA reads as TGTGCCAGCAGTTACTCCGAGGCAGGGGATTACTATGGCTACACCTTC.

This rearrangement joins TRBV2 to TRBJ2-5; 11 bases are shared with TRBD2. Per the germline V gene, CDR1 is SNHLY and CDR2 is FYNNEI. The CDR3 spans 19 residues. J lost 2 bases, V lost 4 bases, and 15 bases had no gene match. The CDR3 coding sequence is TGTGCCAGCAGTGGAGCTGCTAGCGGGGGGCCGCTCCCGCAAGAGACCCAGTACTTC. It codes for CASSGAASGGPLPQETQYF.

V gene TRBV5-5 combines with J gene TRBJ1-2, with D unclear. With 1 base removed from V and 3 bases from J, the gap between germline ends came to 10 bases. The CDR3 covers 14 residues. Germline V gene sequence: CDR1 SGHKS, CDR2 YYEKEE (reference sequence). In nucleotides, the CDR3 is TGTGCCAGCAGCTTGCGGGGTGACTACTATGGCTACACCTTC. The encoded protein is CASSLRGDYYGYTF.

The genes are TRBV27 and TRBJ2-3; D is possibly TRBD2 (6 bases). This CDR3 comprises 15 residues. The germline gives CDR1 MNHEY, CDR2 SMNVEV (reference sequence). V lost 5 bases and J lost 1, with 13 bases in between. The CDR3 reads CASSAGYGRTDTQYF. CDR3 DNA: TGTGCCAGCAGTGCGGGGTATGGGCGCACAGATACGCAGTATTTT.

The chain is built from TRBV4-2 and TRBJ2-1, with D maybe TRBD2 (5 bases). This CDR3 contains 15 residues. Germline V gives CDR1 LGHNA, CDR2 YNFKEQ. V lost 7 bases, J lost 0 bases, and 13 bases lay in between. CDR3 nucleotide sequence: TGTGCCAGCACCCGAGGGCGGAGCTCCTACAATGAGCAGTTCTTC. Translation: CASTRGRSSYNEQFF.

CDR3 sequence reads: CASSQDATGGLTGYTF. Here the CDR3 DNA reads TGTGCCAGCAGCCAAGATGCGACAGGGGGTTTGACTGGCTACACCTTC. V usage is TRBV4-2 and J usage is TRBJ1-2; 9 nucleotides line up with TRBD1. Germline CDR1 and CDR2: LGHNA and YNFKEQ. There are 16 residues in the CDR3. The trim removed 0 bases at V and 7 bases at J, leaving 9 bases unmatched.

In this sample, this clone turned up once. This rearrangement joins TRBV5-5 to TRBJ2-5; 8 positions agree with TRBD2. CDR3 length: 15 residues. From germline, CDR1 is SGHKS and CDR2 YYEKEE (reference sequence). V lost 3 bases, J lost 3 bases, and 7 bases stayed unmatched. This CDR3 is CASSSSAGAEETQYF. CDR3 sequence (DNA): TGTGCCAGCAGCTCCTCAGCGGGAGCCGAAGAGACCCAGTACTTC.

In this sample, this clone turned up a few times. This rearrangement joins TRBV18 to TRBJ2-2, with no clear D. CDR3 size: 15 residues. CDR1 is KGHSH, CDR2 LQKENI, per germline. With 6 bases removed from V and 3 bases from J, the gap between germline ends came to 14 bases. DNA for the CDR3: TGTGCCAGCTCCGGCGGATCGGCCGACACCGGGGAGCTGTTTTTT. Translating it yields CASSGGSADTGELFF.